The sample holds many counts of the clone carrying this T cell receptor (beta chain). Its antigen remains unknown. The germline gives CDR1 SEHNR, CDR2 FQNEAQ (reference sequence). The CDR3 covers 15 residues. The germline V and J ends were trimmed by 6 bases and 0 bases, with 12 bases remaining between them. TCRdb ran MiXCR on the reads and lists one entry per CDR3 protein. This sample has 58,000 or so distinct CDR3 sequences, with 21% found just once. The data were obtained in a study of lung T cells in sarcoidosis with Löfgren's syndrome. About the research overall: Repertoire analyses centered on Löfgren's syndrome patients. Study results and limitations: The most expanded V genes in Löfgren's patients were reportedly TRAV12-1 and TRBV2. Sarcoidosis antigen recognition was only suggested, antigen unidentified. Shared TRAV12-1 and TRBV2 CDR3 motifs were reported across several patients.

Sequencing used CD4+ T cells from PBMCs. The TCR comes from a human donor with sarcoidosis (Löfgren's syndrome or another form), or a control subject (not recorded which). V and J are TRBV7-9 and TRBJ2-1; weak D call: TRBD2 (6 bases). The CDR3, as DNA: TGTGCCAGCAGTGTCGGGAGCCTCTCCTACAATGAGCAGTTCTTC. This encodes CASSVGSLSYNEQFF.